Shown below are 13 T cell receptor beta chains from a single sample sequenced in a study of Ad26.COV2.S vaccination and SARS-CoV-2 variants. Assay: immunoSEQ multiplex PCR; the TCRdb copy retains only in-frame clones and omits some. The sample holds over 130,000 clones; 86% are singletons and the top ten take about 5%. The specimen comprised peripheral blood, sampled after recovery from COVID-19. These receptors all come from a human donor who had recovered from COVID-19.

This chain links TRBV5-8 with TRBJ1-2, with D unresolved. V gave up 1 base and J gave up 4 bases, with 11 bases separating them. The CDR3 totals 14 residues. Germline V CDR1 and CDR2: SGHTS, YDEGEE. CDR3 sequence: CASSLHMGTYGYTF. The DNA of the CDR3 is TGTGCCAGCAGCTTGCATATGGGAACCTATGGCTACACCTTC.

This chain connects TRBV10-1 to TRBJ1-1; D is perhaps TRBD1 (5 bases). Trimming cost V 6 bases and J 4 bases, with 12 bases left between them. Germline V gene lookup returns CDR1 WNHNN and CDR2 SYGVQD (reference sequence). CDR3 size: 13 residues. The CDR3 loop is CASSPGGATEAFF. CDR3 DNA: TGCGCCAGCAGCCCGGGAGGGGCCACTGAAGCTTTCTTT.

The CDR3, as DNA: TGTGCCAGCTCCCCCCGAGTTAGTCGTGACAATGAGCAGTTCTTC. Its translation: CASSPRVSRDNEQFF. The rearrangement uses TRBV7-6 and TRBJ2-1; D not certain. The V gene's germline CDR1 is SGHVS and CDR2 FNYEAQ. The CDR3 extends over 15 amino acids. V was cut by 8 bases and J by 5 bases, with 19 bases left in between.

The table lists this clone with a count of one. CDR3 sequence: CAISESPGDGYTF. CDR3 DNA sequence: TGTGCCATCAGTGAGTCGCCAGGGGATGGCTACACCTTC. The rearrangement uses TRBV10-3 and TRBJ1-2, with a tentative D call TRBD1 (6 bases). The CDR3 runs 13 residues. Per germline, CDR1 ENHRY and CDR2 SYGVKD. V gave up 0 bases and J gave up 6 bases, with 8 bases separating them.

V and J are TRBV6-5 and TRBJ2-4, with D unclear. CDR3 length equals 13 residues. With 6 bases removed from V and 5 bases from J, the gap between germline ends came to 11 bases. Per the germline V gene, CDR1 is MNHEY and CDR2 is SVGAGI. The CDR3 is CASRGGIENIQYF. As DNA, the CDR3 is TGTGCCAGCAGGGGCGGAATAGAAAACATTCAGTACTTC.

V gene TRBV18 combines with J gene TRBJ1-1; D is unresolved. Looked up from germline, CDR1 is KGHSH and CDR2 is LQKENI. Trimming stripped 3 bases from V and 8 bases from J, with 19 bases between. The CDR3 contains 15 residues. The CDR3 DNA reads as TGTGCCAGCTCACCGCTTGACACCGGCTATAGGGAAGCTTTCTTT. This translates into CASSPLDTGYREAFF.

The CDR3 DNA sequence: TGTGCCTGGTTTGGGCGGGGTGTGAGGACTGAAGCTTTCTTT. The encoded protein is CAWFGRGVRTEAFF. The V call is TRBV30, the J call TRBJ1-1; D unclear. Trimming stripped 5 bases from V and 5 bases from J, with 18 bases between. This CDR3 is built from 14 residues. CDR1 is GTSNPN and CDR2 is SVGIG in the germline V gene (reference sequence).

The chain joins TRBV9 to TRBJ2-5; D is uncertain. The CDR3 sequence is 14 residues long. Germline V gene data show CDR1 as SGDLS and CDR2 as YYNGEE. V was clipped by 0 bases and J by 1 base, with 7 bases between them. In nucleotides, the CDR3 is TGTGCCAGCAGCGTAGGTGGCAGCCAAGAGACCCAGTACTTC. It yields the protein CASSVGGSQETQYF.

The chain links TRBV6-6 to TRBJ2-2, with a weak D call TRBD1 (6 bases). The ends were cut back, 6 bases at V and 6 bases at J, with 11 bases in the middle. The CDR3 consists of 13 residues. Germline V gives CDR1 MNHNY, CDR2 SVGAGI (reference sequence). The CDR3 is CASRTRGAGELFF. DNA of the CDR3: TGTGCCAGCAGAACCAGGGGAGCCGGGGAGCTGTTTTTT.

This clone has only one observation. V usage is TRBV4-1 and J usage is TRBJ2-3; 13 bases match TRBD2. After removal of 3 bases from V and 5 bases from J, the junction contained 2 bases not matched to a gene. This CDR3 region has 15 residues. Germline V lookup: CDR1 MGHRA, CDR2 YSYEKL. In DNA form, the CDR3 reads TGCGCCAGCAGCCAGGGGACTAGCGGGGTAGATACGCAGTATTTT. This encodes CASSQGTSGVDTQYF.

The chain is built from TRBV4-3 and TRBJ2-2; possibly TRBD1 or TRBD2 for D (5 bases each). The CDR3 has 16 residues. From germline, CDR1 is LGHNA and CDR2 YSLEER. Between the trimmed V and J ends, which lost 0 bases and 6 bases, there was a span of 14 bases. CDR3 region: CASSQDLAGSAGELFF. In nucleotides, the CDR3 is TGCGCCAGCAGCCAAGATCTAGCAGGGTCCGCCGGGGAGCTGTTTTTT.

The chain couples TRBV10-3 to TRBJ2-5; D unclear. V lost 1 base, J lost 2 bases, and 8 bases lay in between. From germline, CDR1 is ENHRY and CDR2 SYGVKD. The CDR3 spans 14 residues. Here the CDR3 DNA reads TGTGCCATCAGTGAGTTTGGCAGTCAAGAGACCCAGTACTTC. Protein sequence: CAISEFGSQETQYF.

This clone occurred a few times. The chain employs TRBV27 and TRBJ1-5; D uncertain. The V gene's germline CDR1 is MNHEY and CDR2 SMNVEV (reference sequence). This CDR3 contains 14 residues. Trimming cost V 4 bases and J 4 bases, with 11 bases left between them. The CDR3 loop is CASSSPARNQPQHF. The DNA for the CDR3 is TGTGCCAGCAGTTCCCCGGCGCGAAATCAGCCCCAGCATTTT.